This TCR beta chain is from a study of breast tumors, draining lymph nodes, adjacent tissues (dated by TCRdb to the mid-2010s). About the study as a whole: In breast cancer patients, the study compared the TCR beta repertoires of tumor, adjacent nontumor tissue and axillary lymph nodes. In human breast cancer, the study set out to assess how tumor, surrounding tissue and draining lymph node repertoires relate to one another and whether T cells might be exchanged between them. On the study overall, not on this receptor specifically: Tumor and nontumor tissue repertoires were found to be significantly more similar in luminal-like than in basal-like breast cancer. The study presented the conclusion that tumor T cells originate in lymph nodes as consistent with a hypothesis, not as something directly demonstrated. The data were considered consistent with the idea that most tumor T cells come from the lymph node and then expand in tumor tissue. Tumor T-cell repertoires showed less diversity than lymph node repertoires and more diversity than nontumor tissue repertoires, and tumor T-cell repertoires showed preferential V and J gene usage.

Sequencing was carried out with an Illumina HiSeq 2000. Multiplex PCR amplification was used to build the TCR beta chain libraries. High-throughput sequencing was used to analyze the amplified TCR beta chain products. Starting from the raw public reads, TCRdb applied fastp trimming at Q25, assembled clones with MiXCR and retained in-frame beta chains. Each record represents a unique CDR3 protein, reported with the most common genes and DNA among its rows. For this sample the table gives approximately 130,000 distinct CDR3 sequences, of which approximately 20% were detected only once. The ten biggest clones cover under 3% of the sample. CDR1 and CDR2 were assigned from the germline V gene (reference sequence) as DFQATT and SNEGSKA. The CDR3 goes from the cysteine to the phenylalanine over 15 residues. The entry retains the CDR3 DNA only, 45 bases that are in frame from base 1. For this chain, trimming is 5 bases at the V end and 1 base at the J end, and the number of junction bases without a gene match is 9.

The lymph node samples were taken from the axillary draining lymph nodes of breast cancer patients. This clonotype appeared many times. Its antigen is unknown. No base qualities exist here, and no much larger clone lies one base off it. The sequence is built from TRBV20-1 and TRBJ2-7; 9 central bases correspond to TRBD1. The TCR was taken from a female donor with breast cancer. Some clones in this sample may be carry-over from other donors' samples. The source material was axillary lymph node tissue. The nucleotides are TGCAGTGCTTTATCCCCCGGGACAGGGTCCTACGAGCAGTACTTC. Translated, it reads CSALSPGTGSYEQYF.